This TCR beta chain was sequenced during a study of beta chain features in type 1 diabetes. Study background: Cell yields, gender and age were comparable in patients and healthy donors.

cDNA synthesis used the whole RNA isolate, giving expressed TCRB sequences. TCRdb keeps only in-frame clones here, not all; method: immunoSEQ multiplex PCR. The sample lists some 360,000 clones; 9.5% to 10% were seen once. Germline CDR1 LGHNA, CDR2 YNFKEQ. This CDR3 has 17 residues. V lost 4 bases, J lost 5 bases, and 15 bases stayed unmatched. For this clone: As yet, its antigen is unknown.

Study conclusions and caveats: In every one of the four CD4+ subsets, TCRB CDR3s were moderately but significantly shorter in Type 1 diabetes patients. Researchers caution that PCR might favor shorter templates, equally among patients and controls.

Markers CD45RO/CCR7/CD25/CD127/CD95/CD27 served to sort CD4+ naive, central memory, regulatory and stem cell-like memory cells. Sequenced material: central memory CD4+ T cells from blood. The chain combines TRBV4-2 with TRBJ2-7, with 9 positions matching TRBD2. This clonotype originated in a man aged 30 to 39 with type 1 diabetes. The CDR3 here is CASSPSGLAGEHHEQYF. Written as DNA, the CDR3 is TGTGCCAGCAGCCCGTCAGGGTTAGCGGGAGAACACCACGAGCAGTACTTC.